This T cell receptor beta chain was found in a study of CD8 T cells in Susac syndrome. Looking at the study overall: Patients with Susac syndrome, at blood draw, were therapy-naive, on corticosteroids, or on intravenous immunoglobulin alone.

With regard to this clonotype: The antigen remains undetermined.

Germline values: CDR1 SGHRS, CDR2 YFSETQ. The CDR3 extends over 14 amino acids. Trimming shortened V by 0 bases and J by 4 bases, and 9 bases separated the two germline ends. Random-hexamer reverse transcription was applied to roughly 0.5 to 1 ug RNA. TCRdb re-derived calls from the immunoSEQ multiplex PCR reads in MiXCR, one entry per CDR3 protein. The sample lists tens of thousands of distinct CDR3 sequences; about 92% were seen once. Findings and limits, study-wide: In Susac patients, clonal expansion was not detected in CD4+ cells.

The Susac syndrome patients fit the recently defined diagnostic criteria for definite or probable disease. TEMRA cells were enriched by FACS, while CD8+ and CD4+ T cells were obtained through a negative isolation that was performed magnetically. The sequence came from a human donor with Susac syndrome. Sequencing was performed on CD4+ T cells from PBMCs. The rearrangement uses TRBV5-1 and TRBJ2-3; D gene ambiguous. The CDR3 region has the DNA TGCGCCAGCAGCTTGGATGCGACCCCAGATACGCAGTATTTT. Residues: CASSLDATPDTQYF.